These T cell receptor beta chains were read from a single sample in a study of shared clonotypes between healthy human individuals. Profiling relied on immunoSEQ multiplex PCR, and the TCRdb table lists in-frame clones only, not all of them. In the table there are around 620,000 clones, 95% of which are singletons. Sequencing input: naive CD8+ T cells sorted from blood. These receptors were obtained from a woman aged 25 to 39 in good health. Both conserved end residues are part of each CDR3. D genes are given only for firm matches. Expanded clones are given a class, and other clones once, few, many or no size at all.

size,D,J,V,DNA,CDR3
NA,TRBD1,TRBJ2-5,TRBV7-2,TGTGCCAGCAGTCCTGGACAGGGGCAGACCCAGTACTTC,CASSPGQGQTQYF
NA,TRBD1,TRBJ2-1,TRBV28,TGTGCCAGCAGCACAGGGACAGGCCCGACCAATGAGCAGTTCTTC,CASSTGTGPTNEQFF
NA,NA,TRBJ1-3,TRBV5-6,TGTGCCAGCAGCTTGGGTAACTCTGGAAACACCATATATTTT,CASSLGNSGNTIYF
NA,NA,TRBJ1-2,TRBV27,TGTGCCAGCAGGCCCGGGACAATCTATGGCTACACCTTC,CASRPGTIYGYTF
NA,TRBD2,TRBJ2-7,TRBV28,TGTGCCAGCAGTTTACGACTAGCCACCTACGAGCAGTACTTC,CASSLRLATYEQYF
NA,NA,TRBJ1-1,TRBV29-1,TGTAGCGTTGAAGTAGGGTCGGACACTGAAGCTTTCTTT,CSVEVGSDTEAFF
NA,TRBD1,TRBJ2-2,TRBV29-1,TGCAGCGTTGACGCACAGGGGGCGAACACCGGGGAGCTGTTTTTT,CSVDAQGANTGELFF
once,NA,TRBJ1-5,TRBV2,TGTGCCAGCAGTGAAGCGCTTCTATCCAGCCAGCCCCAGCATTTT,CASSEALLSSQPQHF
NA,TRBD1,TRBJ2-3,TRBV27,TGTGCCAGCAACGCAGGGGGTTCGGCAGATACGCAGTATTTT,CASNAGGSADTQYF
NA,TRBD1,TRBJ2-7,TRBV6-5,TGTGCCAGCAGTTCAGGGACAGGGGTGTTCTTCTACGAGCAGTACTTC,CASSSGTGVFFYEQYF
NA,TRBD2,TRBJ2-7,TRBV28,TGTGCCAGCAGTCCCCTAGCGGGAGTGATCTACGAGCAGTACTTC,CASSPLAGVIYEQYF
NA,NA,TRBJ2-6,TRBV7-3,TGTGCCAGCAGCTTAAGAGGGGGTTACTCTGGGGCCAACGTCCTGACTTTC,CASSLRGGYSGANVLTF
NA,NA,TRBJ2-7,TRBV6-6,TGTGCCAGCAGTTACTCGGGACCGACCGACTACGAGCAGTACTTC,CASSYSGPTDYEQYF
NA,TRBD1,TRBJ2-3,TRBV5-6,TGTGCCAGCAGCTCGACAGGGGGCATGATAGATACGCAGTATTTT,CASSSTGGMIDTQYF
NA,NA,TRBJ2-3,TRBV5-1,TGCGCCAGCAGCCACGATCCAACAGGGCTGAGCACAGATACGCAGTATTTT,CASSHDPTGLSTDTQYF
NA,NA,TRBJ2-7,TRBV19,TGTGCCAGTAGTAGCTATCACTCCTACGAGCAGTACTTC,CASSSYHSYEQYF
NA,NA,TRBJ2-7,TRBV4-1,TGCGCCAGCAGCCAAAAGAATCCCTTGACAGCCTCCTCCTACGAGCAGTACTTC,CASSQKNPLTASSYEQYF
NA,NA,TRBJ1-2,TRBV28,TGTGCCAGCAGTTTGTCCCTGGGGGGGCTGAGGTATGGCTACACCTTC,CASSLSLGGLRYGYTF
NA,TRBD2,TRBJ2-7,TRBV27,TGTGCCAGCAGTCCTGGGACTAGCGGGAAAGGCGAGCAGTACTTC,CASSPGTSGKGEQYF
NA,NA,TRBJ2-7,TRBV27,TGTGCCAGCAGTTTAGACTCCTACCGGGACGAGCAGTACTTC,CASSLDSYRDEQYF
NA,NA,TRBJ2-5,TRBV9,TGTGCCAGCAGCGTAGCTACAATGGCTAGCCAAGAGACCCAGTACTTC,CASSVATMASQETQYF
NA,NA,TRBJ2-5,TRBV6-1,TGTGCCAGCAGTGGGGAACCCCGCGAGACCCAGTACTTC,CASSGEPRETQYF
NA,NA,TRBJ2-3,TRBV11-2,TGTGCCAGCAGCTTAGGAGTGAGTTCCACAGATACGCAGTATTTT,CASSLGVSSTDTQYF
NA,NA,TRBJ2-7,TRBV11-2,TGTGCCAGCAGCTTACCCCAGTACCGGGACGGCTACGAGCAGTACTTC,CASSLPQYRDGYEQYF
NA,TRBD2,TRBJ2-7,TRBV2,TGTGCCAGCAGTCCCGGCTTAGCGGGGGCCTACGAGCAGTACTTC,CASSPGLAGAYEQYF
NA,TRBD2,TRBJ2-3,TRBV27,TGTGCCAGCAGTCCACAGCCAAGCGGGACTAGCGGATACACAGATACGCAGTATTTT,CASSPQPSGTSGYTDTQYF
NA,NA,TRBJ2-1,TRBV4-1,TGCGCCAGCAGCCAAGTCAGAAGGAATGAGCAGTTCTTC,CASSQVRRNEQFF
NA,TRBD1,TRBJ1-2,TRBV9,TGTGCCAGCAAGGCCTCCGGGACAGGGGAAGGCTACACCTTC,CASKASGTGEGYTF
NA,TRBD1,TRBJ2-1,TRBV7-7,TGTGCCAGCAGCACGGACAGGGGCGATGAGCAGTTCTTC,CASSTDRGDEQFF
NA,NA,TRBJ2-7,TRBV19,TGTGCCAGTAGTATAGGACTCTCCTACGAGCAGTACTTC,CASSIGLSYEQYF
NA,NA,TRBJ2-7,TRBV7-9,TGTGCCAGCAGCTTAGTCGGTTACGAGCAGTACTTC,CASSLVGYEQYF
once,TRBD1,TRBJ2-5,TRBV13,TGTGCCAGCACGGGGCCCCGGGACAGGGGCCAAGAGACCCAGTACTTC,CASTGPRDRGQETQYF
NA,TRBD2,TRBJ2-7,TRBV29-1,TGCAGCGTTCTTAGCGGGAGGTCCGCCTACGAGCAGTACTTC,CSVLSGRSAYEQYF
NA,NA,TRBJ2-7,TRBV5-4,TGTGCCAGCAGCTTGGCGTCGCCCTCCTCCGAGCAGTACTTC,CASSLASPSSEQYF
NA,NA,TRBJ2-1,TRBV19,TGTGCCAGTAGTATAGATTACGAGACAGGTAGCCATGAGCAGTTCTTC,CASSIDYETGSHEQFF
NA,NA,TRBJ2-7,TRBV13,TGTGCCAGCAGCCAGGGGCTGGACTACGAGCAGTACTTC,CASSQGLDYEQYF
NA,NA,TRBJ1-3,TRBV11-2,TGTGCCAGCAGCCCGGATGTTTCAGGGGCTGGAAACACCATATATTTT,CASSPDVSGAGNTIYF
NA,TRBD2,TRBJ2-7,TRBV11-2,TGTGCCAGCAGCTACGGGGGGGGCTCCTACGAGCAGTACTTC,CASSYGGGSYEQYF
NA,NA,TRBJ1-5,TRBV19,TGTGCCAGTACCGAACAGGTCTTCAATCAGCCCCAGCATTTT,CASTEQVFNQPQHF
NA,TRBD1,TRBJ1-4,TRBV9,TGTGCCAGCAGCGTGAGCGGACAGGGGAATGAAAAACTGTTTTTT,CASSVSGQGNEKLFF
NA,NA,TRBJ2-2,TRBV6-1,TGTGCCAGCACTTCGATCGGGGAGCTGTTTTTT,CASTSIGELFF
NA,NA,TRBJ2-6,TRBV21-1,TGTGCCAGCAGCAAAGTTACGGGACAGGGGGACTCTGGGGCCAACGTCCTGACTTTC,CASSKVTGQGDSGANVLTF
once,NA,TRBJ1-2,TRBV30,TGTGCCTGGAGGGGGGAGGGGCCGGACTATGGCTACACCTTC,CAWRGEGPDYGYTF
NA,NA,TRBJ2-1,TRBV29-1,TGCAGCGCTCCAAGTGCATACAATGAGCAGTTCTTC,CSAPSAYNEQFF
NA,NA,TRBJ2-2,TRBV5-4,TGTGCCAGCAGCTTGGCCGAGAACACCGGGGAGCTGTTTTTT,CASSLAENTGELFF
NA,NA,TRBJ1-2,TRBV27,TGTGCCAGCAGTTCGACCGGTGCAAACTATGGCTACACCTTC,CASSSTGANYGYTF
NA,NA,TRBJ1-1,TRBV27,TGTGCCAGCACGGCAGGGACGAACACTGAAGCTTTCTTT,CASTAGTNTEAFF
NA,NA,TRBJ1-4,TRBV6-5,TGTGCCAGCAGCCCAGGGGAACAAGATGAAAAACTGTTTTTT,CASSPGEQDEKLFF
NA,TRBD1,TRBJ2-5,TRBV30,TGTGCCTCCGGACAGGACCCGTACTTC,CASGQDPYF
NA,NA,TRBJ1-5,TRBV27,TGTGCCAGCAGTTTAGCGGGGGGAAGCAATCAGCCCCAGCATTTT,CASSLAGGSNQPQHF
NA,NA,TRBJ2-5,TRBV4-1,TGCGCCAGCAGCCTCGGCGGGACTGCCCTGGAGACCCAGTACTTC,CASSLGGTALETQYF
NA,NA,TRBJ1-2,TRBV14,TGTGCCAGCAGCCCGGGTAGCTATGGCTACACCTTC,CASSPGSYGYTF
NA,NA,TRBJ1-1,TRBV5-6,TGTGCCAGCAGCTTTAGGGGGGCAAGGAACACTGAAGCTTTCTTT,CASSFRGARNTEAFF
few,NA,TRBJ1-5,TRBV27,TGTGCCAGCAGTTTAGGGTCGGGAAGGCATAGCAATCAGCCCCAGCATTTT,CASSLGSGRHSNQPQHF
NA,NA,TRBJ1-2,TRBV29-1,TGCAGCGTATCTGGGGGCTACACCTTC,CSVSGGYTF